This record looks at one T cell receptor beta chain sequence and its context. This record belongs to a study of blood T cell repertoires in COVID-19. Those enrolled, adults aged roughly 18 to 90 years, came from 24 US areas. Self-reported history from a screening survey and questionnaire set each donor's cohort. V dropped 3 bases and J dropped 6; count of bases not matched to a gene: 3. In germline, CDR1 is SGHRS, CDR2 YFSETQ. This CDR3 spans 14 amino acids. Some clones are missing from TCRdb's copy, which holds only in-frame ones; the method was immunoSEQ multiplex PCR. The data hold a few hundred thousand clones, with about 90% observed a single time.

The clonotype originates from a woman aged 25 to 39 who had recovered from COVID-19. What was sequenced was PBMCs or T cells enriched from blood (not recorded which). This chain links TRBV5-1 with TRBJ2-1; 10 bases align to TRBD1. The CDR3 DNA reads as TGCGCCAGCAGCTCCGGGACAGGGGCCAATGAGCAGTTCTTC. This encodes CASSSGTGANEQFF.